The entry that follows covers one T cell receptor (beta chain) sequence. Antigen specificity is unknown. V lost 11 bases to trimming and J lost 3 bases, with 7 bases between them. Germline CDR1 is MNHNS and CDR2 is SASEGT. The CDR3 covers 10 residues. PCR amplification relied on 60 Vbeta primers (plus 13 Jbeta primers). Sequenced by immunoSEQ multiplex PCR; TCRdb stores in-frame clones only, minus some. This table holds approximately 200,000 clones, more than 65% found once. The record originates from a study of cytomegalovirus exposure and HLA in healthy donors. Study conclusions and caveats: V- and J-gene trimming in TCR beta was tied to a missense DCLRE1C variant by an analysis performed later. A later analysis reportedly found fewer N-insertions in an Asian-associated ancestry cluster than the roughly 680-donor mean.

Sequencing was done on a sample of PBMCs. The V and J genes are TRBV6-1 and TRBJ1-1; tentative D call: TRBD1 (5 bases). This sequence originates from a woman aged 25 to 45 in good health and CMV-seropositive. CDR3 amino acids: CALGHTEAFF. CDR3 DNA sequence: TGTGCCCTGGGGCACACTGAAGCTTTCTTT.